The 29 T cell receptor beta chains given below trace back to one sample, sequenced in a study of T cells after yellow fever vaccination. Using its own MiXCR run on the 5' RACE reads, TCRdb lists one record per CDR3 protein. The sample includes about 320,000 distinct CDR3 sequences, approximately 4% of them seen just once. The material was PBMCs, obtained 15 days after the yellow fever booster vaccination. These receptors all stem from a man aged 18 to 30 who received the YFV17D yellow fever vaccine.

The chain recombines TRBV5-1 with TRBJ2-4, with D perhaps matching TRBD1 (6 bases). This CDR3 has 22 amino acids. Germline values: CDR1 SGHRS, CDR2 YFSETQ. Trimming took 0 bases from V and 2 from J, leaving 30 bases between them. The CDR3 DNA reads TGCGCCAGCAGCTTGGTGCCCTTTTCTGCTCGACAGGCCCCACTTCCCAAAAACATTCAGTACTTC. Encoded protein: CASSLVPFSARQAPLPKNIQYF.

This clonotype was observed a few times. V is TRBV12-3 or TRBV12-4 and J is TRBJ1-5; TRBD1 might be the D (6 bases). V was trimmed by 1 base and J by 9 bases, leaving 10 bases between them. This CDR3 contains 13 residues. The chain's CDR3 is CASSLGGQGPQHF. The CDR3 nucleotides read TGTGCCAGCAGTTTAGGGGGGCAGGGGCCCCAGCATTTT.

This clonotype was seen only a few times. The chain combines TRBV7-6 with TRBJ2-1; 8 nucleotides line up with TRBD2. Germline CDR1 is SGHVS and CDR2 is FNYEAQ. The length of the CDR3 is 16 residues. V lost 2 bases, J lost 3 bases, and 6 bases stayed unmatched. The CDR3 here is CASSLTGGAFYNEQFF. DNA of the CDR3: TGTGCCAGCAGCTTAACCGGGGGGGCGTTCTACAATGAGCAGTTCTTC.

The gene calls are TRBV5-1 and TRBJ2-1; D gene ambiguous. The germline gives CDR1 SGHRS, CDR2 YFSETQ. This CDR3 has 15 residues. The ends were cut back, 0 bases at V and 3 bases at J, with 10 bases in the middle. The CDR3 bases are TGCGCCAGCAGCTTGGTAGGGCTGGTCTACAATGAGCAGTTCTTC. Amino acids: CASSLVGLVYNEQFF.

In its sample, this clonotype was seen many times. This rearrangement joins TRBV7-2 to TRBJ2-3; D remains unclear. Germline V gene data show CDR1 as SGHTA and CDR2 as FQGNSA. The CDR3 sequence is 14 residues long. V was shortened by 3 bases and J by 0 bases, with 7 bases between the two germline ends. CDR3 amino acids: CASSFGVSTDTQYF. In nucleotides, the CDR3 is TGTGCCAGCAGCTTTGGAGTCAGCACAGATACGCAGTATTTT.

This clonotype was found a few times. The chain employs TRBV3-1 and TRBJ2-5; 8 bases are a match to TRBD2. The V gene end was trimmed by 6 bases and the J gene end by 4 bases; junction bases not matched to a gene: 7. This CDR3 has 14 residues. CDR1 and CDR2 from the germline V gene are LGHDT and YNNKEL (reference sequence). The CDR3 loop reads CASSFAGGGETQYF. In DNA, the CDR3 is TGTGCCAGCAGTTTCGCGGGGGGTGGAGAGACCCAGTACTTC.

The V and J genes are TRBV29-1 and TRBJ1-2, with unresolved D. The CDR3 loop spans 10 amino acids. CDR1 and CDR2 from the germline V gene are SQVTM and ANQGSEA. Trimming removed 5 bases at V and 3 bases at J, with 4 bases between. Written as DNA, the CDR3 is TGCAGCGTTTATCACTATGGCTACACCTTC. The encoded protein is CSVYHYGYTF.

This clonotype was found many times. V is TRBV7-9 and J is TRBJ2-1; 9 bases match TRBD1. Germline trimming cut 0 bases from V and 8 bases from J; bases unmatched to any gene: 5. The CDR3 extends over 15 amino acids. Per germline, CDR1 SEHNR and CDR2 FQNEAQ (reference sequence). The CDR3 DNA reads TGTGCCAGCAGCTTAGCAAACAGGGGGCAGGATGAGCAGTTCTTC. Translation gives CASSLANRGQDEQFF.

The rearrangement links TRBV4-1 to TRBJ1-2; no definite D call. The CDR3 is made up of 14 amino acids. Germline assignment: CDR1 MGHRA and CDR2 YSYEKL. V was clipped by 8 bases and J by 4 bases, with 17 bases between them. CDR3 amino acids: CASSASMGSYGYTF. The CDR3, as DNA: TGCGCCAGCTCAGCCAGTATGGGCTCCTATGGCTACACCTTC.

Ten or more counts support this clonotype. The chain employs TRBV7-2 and TRBJ2-2; 11 positions agree with TRBD2. The trim removed 5 bases at V and 6 bases at J, leaving 2 bases unmatched. This CDR3 comprises 14 residues. CDR1 and CDR2 from the germline V gene are SGHTA and FQGNSA. CDR3 sequence (DNA): TGTGCCAGCAGCCTACTAGCGGGGGCCGGGGAGCTGTTTTTT. Encoded protein: CASSLLAGAGELFF.

This clonotype showed up many times. J is TRBJ1-2 and V is TRBV20-1; D not certain. Germline-derived CDR1 and CDR2 are DFQATT and SNEGSKA (reference sequence). This CDR3 has 12 residues. The V and J ends lost 3 bases and 4 bases respectively, with 9 bases between them. The CDR3 DNA sequence: TGCAGTGCTAGCCCTGGAGGCTATGGCTACACCTTC. Its translation: CSASPGGYGYTF.

This clonotype has just a few counts. This rearrangement joins TRBV15 to TRBJ1-4; TRBD1 is a possible D gene (5 bases). Germline-derived CDR1 and CDR2 are LNHNV and YYDKDF (reference sequence). Trimming took off 1 base at V and 0 bases at J, with 12 bases between the two ends. The CDR3 length is 17 residues. In nucleotides, the CDR3 is TGTGCCACCAGCAGAGCGGGACGGATTGCAACTAATGAAAAACTGTTTTTT. Protein: CATSRAGRIATNEKLFF.

This clonotype appeared many times. The gene calls are TRBV4-2 and TRBJ2-2; 7 bases fit TRBD1. The ends lost 1 base at V and 5 bases at J; junction bases unmatched: 7. The length of the CDR3 is 16 residues. CDR1 is LGHNA, CDR2 YNFKEQ, per germline. The CDR3 protein is CASSQARGQGTGELFF. CDR3 sequence (DNA): TGTGCCAGCAGCCAAGCGAGGGGGCAAGGTACCGGGGAGCTGTTTTTT.

This clonotype has just a few counts. This chain links TRBV7-8 with TRBJ2-5, with TRBD1 matching 11 bases. The germline gives CDR1 SGHVS, CDR2 FQNEAQ. The CDR3 loop spans 16 amino acids. The V gene end was trimmed by 4 bases and the J gene end by 7 bases; junction bases not matched to a gene: 11. CDR3 residues: CASSSRDRGRLGTQYF. The CDR3, as DNA: TGTGCCAGCAGCTCGAGGGACAGGGGGAGATTAGGGACCCAGTACTTC.

This clonotype was recorded many times. The rearrangement links TRBV5-5 to TRBJ2-2; D gene unclear. The CDR3 sequence is 14 residues long. The germline gives CDR1 SGHKS, CDR2 YYEKEE (reference sequence). Trimming left V 2 bases short and J 2 bases short, with 7 bases between. The CDR3 sequence is CASSFWANTGELFF. For the CDR3, the DNA is TGTGCCAGCAGCTTTTGGGCAAACACCGGGGAGCTGTTTTTT.

This clonotype was seen at least ten times. V usage is TRBV12-3 or TRBV12-4 and J usage is TRBJ2-5; 8 bases map to TRBD2. The CDR3 consists of 14 residues. V lost 5 bases and J lost 8; bases outside the gene matches: 10. CDR3: CASSPTSALGTQYF. CDR3 in DNA: TGTGCCAGCAGTCCGACTAGCGCCCTGGGCACCCAGTACTTC.

In this sample, this clonotype turned up a few times. The V call is TRBV7-3, the J call TRBJ2-1; D may match TRBD1 or TRBD2 (5 bases each). V was trimmed by 1 base and J by 5 bases, leaving 18 bases between them. The CDR3 runs 17 residues. Germline CDR1 and CDR2: SGHTA and FQGTGA. This CDR3 reads CASSLSGLGRGDNEQFF. CDR3 DNA sequence: TGTGCCAGCAGCTTAAGTGGTTTGGGACGGGGCGACAATGAGCAGTTCTTC.

This clonotype was recorded at least ten times. The chain combines TRBV5-6 with TRBJ2-5; weak D call: TRBD1 (5 bases). V was pared by 0 bases and J by 4 bases, with 13 bases between. Germline values: CDR1 SGHDT, CDR2 YYEEEE. The CDR3 has 15 amino acids. The CDR3: CASSLESLGRETQYF. DNA for the CDR3: TGTGCCAGCAGCTTGGAATCGCTGGGGCGAGAGACCCAGTACTTC.

As regards this clonotype: Its ends do not fully match the called genes, so a read error is possible. The rearrangement uses TRBV5-8 and TRBJ2-3; the D gene is possibly TRBD2 (6 bases). The germline V gene encodes CDR1 SGHTS and CDR2 YDEGEE. The length of the CDR3 is 16 residues. The CDR3 sequence is CASSSGSTSTADTLYF. The CDR3 bases are TGTGCCAGCAGCTCTGGGAGTACTAGCACCGCAGATACGCTGTATTTT. Based on the CDR3 plus reference TRBV5-8 and TRBJ2-3, the full variable domain is EAGVTQSPTHLIKTRGQQATLRCSPISGHTSVYWYQQALGLGLQFLLWYDEGEERNRGNFPPRFSGRQFPNYSSELNVNALELEDSALYLCASSSGSTSTADTLYFGPGTRLTVL.

This chain uses TRBV7-8 with TRBJ2-2, with D possibly TRBD1 on 5 matching bases. The CDR3 consists of 15 residues. Trimming pared 0 bases from V and 10 bases from J, leaving 15 bases between. CDR1 is SGHVS, CDR2 FQNEAQ, per germline. This chain's CDR3 is CASSLARVSSKELFF. CDR3 nucleotides: TGTGCCAGCAGCTTAGCCAGGGTCTCGAGTAAGGAGCTGTTTTTT.

This clonotype was seen ten or more times. V and J are TRBV6-5 and TRBJ1-6; TRBD1 matches 8 bases. V trimming: 2 bases; J trimming: 5 bases; junction bases outside the gene matches: 5. Germline loops: CDR1 MNHEY, CDR2 SVGAGI. This CDR3 comprises 16 residues. The CDR3 loop reads CASSYRAGGNNSPLHF. The CDR3 region has the DNA TGTGCCAGCAGTTACCGGGCAGGGGGCAATAATTCACCCCTCCACTTT.

This clonotype was observed at least ten times. This chain connects TRBV24-1 to TRBJ2-3, with 11 bases that match TRBD2. CDR3 length: 17 residues. Trimming at V came to 2 bases and at J to 2 bases, leaving 5 bases not matched to a gene. Germline lookup yields CDR1 KGHDR and CDR2 SFDVKD. The CDR3 DNA reads TGTGCCACCAGTGATTCCCCGGGACTAGCGGACACAGATACGCAGTATTTT. Its protein product is CATSDSPGLADTDTQYF.

Many counts were recorded for this clonotype. The chain links TRBV7-3 to TRBJ2-1; D is unresolved. V was shortened by 4 bases and J by 5 bases, with 12 bases between the two germline ends. CDR1 is SGHTA and CDR2 is FQGTGA in the germline V gene. CDR3 length equals 14 residues. The CDR3 sequence: CASSSTKDHNEQFF. The CDR3 region has the DNA TGTGCCAGCAGCTCAACTAAGGACCACAATGAGCAGTTCTTC.

This clonotype was counted many times. This rearrangement joins TRBV29-1 to TRBJ1-5; perhaps TRBD1 as D (6 bases). The CDR3 length is 14 residues. The V and J ends lost 4 bases and 1 base respectively, with 11 bases between them. Germline assignment: CDR1 SQVTM and CDR2 ANQGSEA. CDR3 DNA sequence: TGCAGCGTTGGAGAACAGGGAAGCAATCAGCCCCAGCATTTT. Protein sequence: CSVGEQGSNQPQHF.

In its sample, this clonotype was seen many times. The CDR3, as DNA: TGTGCCACCAGTGAACAAACGCGGGGGATCCGGGAGACCCAGTACTTC. This encodes CATSEQTRGIRETQYF. The V gene is TRBV24-1, the J gene TRBJ2-5; 7 nucleotides match TRBD2. V was clipped by 4 bases and J by 5 bases; unmatched bases: 12. CDR1 KGHDR and CDR2 SFDVKD come from the germline V gene. The CDR3 totals 16 residues.

This clonotype has only one observation. Mismatch with germline at one junction end may stem from a read error. This sequence joins TRBV4-2 and TRBJ2-7; the D is unclear. CDR3 length: 15 amino acids. Germline V gene data show CDR1 as LGHNA and CDR2 as YNFKEQ. The CDR3 spells CASCQGLSLRWEQYF. The CDR3 DNA reads TGTGCCAGCTGCCAAGGGCTGTCCCTTCGATGGGAGCAGTACTTC.

This clonotype showed up many times. Germline is not matched at one junction end, which may reflect a read error. The rearrangement links TRBV3-1 to TRBJ1-1; TRBD1 agrees at 7 bases. CDR3 length: 12 amino acids. Germline CDR1 reads LGHDT; CDR2 reads YNNKEL (reference sequence). The CDR3, as DNA: TGTGCCAGCAGCCAAGAAGGGACAGTTTATGTCTTT. Residues: CASSQEGTVYVF.

This clonotype was detected only a few times. The CDR3 nucleotides read TGTGCCAGCAGCTTCTGGGGACAGGGCTCTGAAGCTTTCTTT. It translates to CASSFWGQGSEAFF. The chain couples TRBV7-9 to TRBJ1-1; 9 bases agree with TRBD1. V gave up 3 bases and J gave up 6 bases; unmatched junction bases: 5. Germline values: CDR1 SEHNR, CDR2 FQNEAQ (reference sequence). The CDR3 runs 14 residues.

This clonotype showed up many times. This chain uses TRBV7-6 with TRBJ2-4; no definite D call. This CDR3 region has 14 residues. Germline loops: CDR1 SGHVS, CDR2 FNYEAQ. V gave up 4 bases and J gave up 9 bases, with 16 bases separating them. The CDR3 reads CASSSRVADGIQYF. DNA for the CDR3: TGTGCCAGCAGCTCTCGGGTGGCAGACGGCATTCAGTACTTC.